The 23 T cell receptor beta chains below come from one sample, sequenced in a study of blood T cells in healthy people across ages. With a J-beta primer mix and a sample-barcoded 5' primer, a second PCR ran about 7 to 12 cycles. TCRdb re-derived calls from the 5' RACE reads in MiXCR, one entry per CDR3 protein. In the table there are roughly 1,800,000 distinct CDR3 sequences, roughly 50% of which are singletons. The sample taken for sequencing was blood. Source of these receptors: a woman in her thirties or forties in good health.

The genes are TRBV10-2 and TRBJ2-7; 11 bases line up with TRBD2. Germline V gene lookup returns CDR1 WSHSY and CDR2 SAAADI. This CDR3 is 16 amino acids long. Germline trimming cut 5 bases from V and 4 bases from J; bases unmatched to any gene: 10. The CDR3 coding sequence is TGCGCCAGCAGTCCCACCTTAGCGGGGGGGAATTACGAGCAGTACTTC. Amino acid sequence: CASSPTLAGGNYEQYF.

The chain combines TRBV6-5 with TRBJ2-1, with a tentative D call TRBD2 (7 bases). The CDR3 has 14 residues. CDR1 and CDR2 (germline): MNHEY, SVGAGI. V shed 2 bases and J shed 5 bases, with 10 bases lying between them. The CDR3 nucleotides read TGTGCCAGCAGTTACGGGGGGGCCGACAATGAGCAGTTCTTC. This gives the protein CASSYGGADNEQFF.

V usage is TRBV12-3 or TRBV12-4 and J usage is TRBJ2-1, with a weak D call TRBD1 (5 bases). With 6 bases removed from V and 0 bases from J, the gap between germline ends came to 15 bases. The CDR3 extends over 16 amino acids. The CDR3 DNA is TGTGCCAGCAGACAGGTAGCAGCCAGCTCCTACAATGAGCAGTTCTTC. Its translation: CASRQVAASSYNEQFF.

The chain recombines TRBV7-2 with TRBJ2-5; D possibly corresponds to TRBD2 (5 bases). CDR1 and CDR2 from the germline V gene are SGHTA and FQGNSA. The CDR3 runs to 14 residues. V was clipped by 4 bases and J by 9 bases, with 18 bases between them. For the CDR3, the DNA is TGTGCCAGCAGCTCCCAGGCCACCCGGGATGCCCAGTACTTC. This encodes CASSSQATRDAQYF.

The rearrangement links TRBV29-1 to TRBJ2-5; 8 nucleotides align to TRBD2. The CDR3 is made up of 15 amino acids. Per the germline V gene, CDR1 is SQVTM and CDR2 is ANQGSEA. Germline trimming cut 4 bases from V and 2 bases from J; bases unmatched to any gene: 9. The DNA of the CDR3 is TGCAGCGTTGGCTTCGGGCGGGGGGTGCAAGAGACCCAGTACTTC. Its translation: CSVGFGRGVQETQYF.

The chain recombines TRBV3-1 with TRBJ1-2, with TRBD1 identical over 7 bases. With 0 bases clipped from V and 6 bases from J, the junction kept 7 bases outside the gene matches. Germline CDR1 is LGHDT and CDR2 is YNNKEL (reference sequence). This CDR3 region has 15 residues. The CDR3 sequence: CASSQDQGRGNGYTF. CDR3 coding DNA: TGTGCCAGCAGCCAAGACCAGGGCAGGGGGAATGGCTACACCTTC.

Only a few counts were recorded for this clonotype. This sequence joins TRBV7-2 and TRBJ2-7; maybe TRBD1 (5 bases). The J call may not be correct, given that the DNA end is closer to TRBJ2-5. The CDR3 consists of 14 residues. Per germline, CDR1 SGHTA and CDR2 FQGNSA. The CDR3, as DNA: TGTGCCAGCAGCCACCGACAGTTCGAAGAGACCCAGTACTTC. Translation gives CASSHRQFEETQYF.

The V and J genes are TRBV6-5 and TRBJ2-4; D gene ambiguous. The V gene lost 6 bases and the J gene lost 15 bases, with 21 bases spanning the gap. Germline CDR1 and CDR2: MNHEY and SVGAGI. The CDR3 totals 13 residues. For the CDR3, the DNA is TGTGCCAGCAGCGATCGAGTGGGCTACGAGCGGTACTTC. Residues: CASSDRVGYERYF.

The V gene is TRBV11-1, the J gene TRBJ2-5; tentative D call: TRBD1 (5 bases). The germline CDR1 and CDR2 sequences are SGHAT and FQDESV (reference sequence). Trimming took off 2 bases at V and 4 bases at J, with 11 bases between the two ends. This CDR3 spans 14 amino acids. Here the CDR3 DNA reads TGTGCCAGCAGCTTAAGACAGCTCGGAGAGACCCAGTACTTC. It specifies CASSLRQLGETQYF.

This clonotype is a singleton in its sample. V usage is TRBV15 and J usage is TRBJ1-5; 10 nucleotides align to TRBD1. Germline trimming cut 3 bases from V and 2 bases from J; bases unmatched to any gene: 4. The CDR3 contains 16 residues. The V gene's germline CDR1 is LNHNV and CDR2 YYDKDF (reference sequence). The CDR3 loop is CATSSGDRGRNQPQHF. CDR3 DNA sequence: TGTGCCACCAGCAGTGGGGACAGGGGTCGCAATCAGCCCCAGCATTTT.

In its sample, this clonotype was seen a few times. This chain links TRBV20-1 with TRBJ2-1; the match to TRBD1 covers 8 bases. The germline V gene has CDR1 DFQATT and CDR2 SNEGSKA (reference sequence). V dropped 4 bases and J dropped 8; count of bases not matched to a gene: 10. The CDR3 runs to 14 residues. The CDR3 loop is CSAMAGGGWDEQFF. The CDR3 nucleotides are TGCAGTGCTATGGCAGGGGGCGGTTGGGATGAGCAGTTCTTC.

This chain links TRBV5-1 with TRBJ2-1; D may correspond to TRBD1 or TRBD2 (6 bases each). V was shortened by 3 bases and J by 11 bases, with 24 bases between the two germline ends. Germline loops: CDR1 SGHRS, CDR2 YFSETQ. CDR3 length equals 16 residues. The CDR3 sequence: CASSSAFGGAGNKQFF. The CDR3 nucleotides are TGCGCCAGCAGCTCGGCGTTTGGGGGCGCGGGGAATAAGCAGTTCTTC.

This clonotype appeared a single time. One base away lies a much larger clone, so this may be a sequencing read error. This sequence joins TRBV7-2 and TRBJ2-7, with unresolved D. The ends were cut back, 8 bases at V and 1 base at J, with 21 bases in the middle. Germline CDR1 reads SGHTA; CDR2 reads FQGNSA. The CDR3 spans 16 residues. CDR3 in amino acids: CASGPPPPGPSYEQYF. The CDR3 region has the DNA TGTGCCAGCGGCCCCCCGCCTCCGGGCCCTTCCTACGAGCAGTACTTC.

There are a few counts of this clonotype. The rearrangement uses TRBV12-3 or TRBV12-4 and TRBJ2-3; the D call may be TRBD1 or TRBD2 (5 bases each). V was clipped by 4 bases and J by 4 bases, with 24 bases between them. The CDR3 extends over 18 amino acids. CDR3 region: CASSSFVLTGSGPDTQYF. The CDR3, as DNA: TGTGCCAGCAGTTCTTTTGTACTTACAGGCAGCGGCCCAGATACGCAGTATTTT.

Details on this clonotype: This may be a read error, as it is one base from a much larger clone. The rearrangement joins TRBV6-1 to TRBJ2-5; D may correspond to TRBD1 or TRBD2 (5 bases each). This CDR3 spans 13 amino acids. The V and J ends lost 7 bases and 4 bases respectively, with 13 bases between them. CDR1 is MNHNS, CDR2 SASEGT, per germline. Written as DNA, the CDR3 is TGTGCCAGCACCAGCGGCAGGGTAGAGACCCAGTACTTC. Translating it yields CASTSGRVETQYF.

The rearrangement uses TRBV5-1 and TRBJ1-6; no clear D gene. V was cut by 5 bases and J by 9 bases, with 15 bases left in between. Germline CDR1 SGHRS, CDR2 YFSETQ. This CDR3 is built from 14 residues. In DNA form, the CDR3 reads TGCGCCAGCAGTCGAGACGTTGGAGGTTCACCCCTCCACTTT. Encoded protein: CASSRDVGGSPLHF.

This clonotype was picked up a small number of times. The chain couples TRBV20-1 to TRBJ2-5, with TRBD1 matching over 7 bases. V was pared by 4 bases and J by 3 bases, with 8 bases of the junction left unmatched. The CDR3 consists of 14 residues. Per the germline V gene, CDR1 is DFQATT and CDR2 is SNEGSKA (reference sequence). Written as DNA, the CDR3 is TGCAGTGCTACTAGGGGGCACCGTAAAGAGACCCAGTACTTC. This gives the protein CSATRGHRKETQYF.

This clonotype has only a few counts. J is TRBJ2-5 and V is TRBV6-2 or TRBV6-3; D not certain. This CDR3 has 14 residues. CDR1 is MNHEY, CDR2 SVGEGT, per germline. V was cut by 1 base and J by 2 bases, with 8 bases left in between. The CDR3 DNA reads TGTGCCAGCAGTTACTACCAGTTACAAGAGACCCAGTACTTC. Its protein is CASSYYQLQETQYF.

J is TRBJ2-7 and V is TRBV6-6; 8 bases match TRBD1. From germline, CDR1 is MNHNY and CDR2 SVGAGI (reference sequence). There are 15 residues in the CDR3. V was clipped by 2 bases and J by 5 bases; unmatched bases: 8. As DNA, the CDR3 is TGTGCCAGCAGTTACCCGACAGGGGTGTCGAACGAGCAGTACTTC. This translates into CASSYPTGVSNEQYF.

This clonotype has only a few counts. This chain uses TRBV2 with TRBJ1-5, with TRBD1 matching over 8 bases. V lost 4 bases and J lost 3; bases outside the gene matches: 2. The CDR3 contains 14 residues. Germline CDR1 and CDR2: SNHLY and FYNNEI. The CDR3 DNA sequence: TGTGCCAGCAGTGGACAGGGGATCAATCAGCCCCAGCATTTT. Translation: CASSGQGINQPQHF.

The chain recombines TRBV5-1 with TRBJ1-5; no reliable D call. The CDR3 is made up of 13 amino acids. The ends were cut back, 4 bases at V and 4 bases at J, with 9 bases in the middle. From germline, CDR1 is SGHRS and CDR2 YFSETQ. CDR3 sequence: CASSHDGNQPQHF. CDR3 in DNA: TGCGCCAGCAGCCACGACGGGAATCAGCCCCAGCATTTT.

The chain links TRBV6-5 to TRBJ2-3; a weak D match, TRBD2 (6 bases). The germline V gene encodes CDR1 MNHEY and CDR2 SVGAGI. There are 17 residues in the CDR3. V lost 1 base to trimming and J lost 3 bases, with 17 bases between them. The chain's CDR3 is CASSYFTPGLLTDTQYF. The CDR3, as DNA: TGTGCCAGCAGTTACTTCACCCCGGGACTCCTAACAGATACGCAGTATTTT.

The DNA for the CDR3 is TGTGCCAGCAGTCGCTCCTGGGGGAGAGTGAACATTCAGTACTTC. Amino acids: CASSRSWGRVNIQYF. This sequence joins TRBV28 and TRBJ2-4, with D perhaps assigned TRBD1 or TRBD2 (5 bases each). Per germline, CDR1 MDHEN and CDR2 SYDVKM. CDR3 length: 15 residues. The V end lost 5 bases, the J end lost 7 bases, and 18 bases lay between the germline ends.